This T cell receptor (beta chain) originates from a study of blood T cell repertoires in COVID-19. Germline values: CDR1 SNHLY, CDR2 FYNNEI. This CDR3 has 13 residues. Trimming stripped 8 bases from V and 1 base from J, with 11 bases between. This clone was observed a single time. In terms of age and location, participants ranged from about 18 to 95 years and lived in roughly 22 US areas. Using immunoSEQ multiplex PCR, the repertoire was profiled, and TCRdb retains in-frame clones only, with some absent. The profile shows 130,000 to 150,000 clones, approximately 87% of them singletons. The sample comprised PBMCs or T cells enriched from blood (not recorded which). This sequence joins TRBV2 and TRBJ1-1; D not resolved. This clonotype was obtained from a woman aged 25 to 39 with acute COVID-19. CDR3 protein: CASGGEGNTEAFF. The CDR3 DNA reads TGTGCCAGCGGCGGGGAGGGGAACACTGAAGCTTTCTTT.